Below, 16 T cell receptor beta chains from the same sample are listed, as sequenced in a study of post-analysis software for immune sequencing data. Study observations and caveats: Elevated frequency relative to controls characterized roughly five TRBV segments in patients, TRBV5-6, TRBV5-1 and TRBV20-1 among them.

Antigens of these TCRs are unknown. Presence of unique molecular identifiers characterized the TCR beta cDNA libraries. TCRdb called the PCR reads again in MiXCR, with one record for every CDR3 protein. The data contain 650,000 to 850,000 distinct CDR3 sequences, 35% to 55% of them singletons. The sample was blood. The source is a girl between 10 and 17 years old with multiple sclerosis.

The V call is TRBV6-6, the J call TRBJ2-3, with D maybe TRBD2 (6 bases). V gave up 1 base and J gave up 5 bases, with 10 bases separating them. Germline CDR1 is MNHNY and CDR2 is SVGAGI (reference sequence). The CDR3 is 14 residues long. The CDR3 nucleotides are TGTGCCAGCAGTTACTTTGCTAGCGAAGATACGCAGTATTTT. The encoded protein is CASSYFASEDTQYF.

The chain joins TRBV6-1 to TRBJ1-2; a possible D gene is TRBD1 (5 bases). CDR1 MNHNS and CDR2 SASEGT come from the germline V gene. The length of the CDR3 is 14 residues. V was trimmed by 7 bases and J by 5 bases, leaving 17 bases between them. In DNA form, the CDR3 reads TGTGCCAGCAAGTTGGACACCCTGTGGTATGGCTACACCTTC. It is translated as CASKLDTLWYGYTF.

The chain is built from TRBV12-3 or TRBV12-4 and TRBJ2-5; tentatively, D is TRBD1 (6 bases). The J call may be incorrect, as the DNA end agrees better with TRBJ2-1. The CDR3 spans 13 residues. DNA of the CDR3: TGTGCCAGCAGTTTCGGACAGCAAGAGACCCAGTTCTTC. It specifies CASSFGQQETQFF.

The chain couples TRBV20-1 to TRBJ2-4, with D uncertain. CDR1 is DFQATT and CDR2 is SNEGSKA in the germline V gene (reference sequence). This CDR3 is 11 amino acids long. Trimming took 4 bases from V and 13 from J, leaving 14 bases between them. The CDR3 spells CSATWTREQYF. In nucleotides, the CDR3 is TGCAGTGCTACCTGGACGAGAGAGCAGTACTTC.

This clonotype was found a few times. V gene TRBV28 combines with J gene TRBJ2-1; 9 nucleotides align to TRBD2. Trimming cost V 5 bases and J 13 bases; bases outside gene matches: 9. Per germline, CDR1 MDHEN and CDR2 SYDVKM. This CDR3 has 13 amino acids. CDR3 region: CASSPTRTSVQFF. The CDR3 DNA reads as TGTGCCAGCAGTCCCACGAGGACTAGCGTTCAGTTCTTC.

V gene TRBV20-1 combines with J gene TRBJ1-5; TRBD1 agrees at 7 bases. This CDR3 is built from 14 residues. Germline CDR1 is DFQATT and CDR2 is SNEGSKA (reference sequence). V lost 6 bases and J lost 5; bases outside the gene matches: 10. CDR3 amino acids: CSAPGTGVYQPQHF. CDR3 nucleotides: TGCAGTGCCCCCGGTACAGGGGTCTATCAGCCCCAGCATTTT.

The chain recombines TRBV4-2 with TRBJ2-1; 15 bases match TRBD2. Germline V gene sequence: CDR1 LGHNA, CDR2 YNFKEQ. The CDR3 has 17 amino acids. The junction had 3 bases not matched to a gene; V was cut back by 0 bases and J by 6 bases. The CDR3, as DNA: TGTGCCAGCAGCCAAGAATTGGGACTAGCGGGAGGCAATGAGCAGTTCTTC. This encodes CASSQELGLAGGNEQFF.

This clonotype was detected only a few times. The chain has TRBV9 and TRBJ2-7; TRBD2 matches at 9 bases. The V and J ends lost 4 bases and 3 bases, in that order; junction bases with no gene match: 8. Germline loops: CDR1 SGDLS, CDR2 YYNGEE. CDR3 size: 15 residues. The CDR3 coding sequence is TGTGCCAGCAGCCGGATAGCGGGAGAGCTCTACGAGCAGTACTTC. Translation gives CASSRIAGELYEQYF.

This clonotype occurred a few times. The chain combines TRBV7-2 with TRBJ2-5; D is unresolved. This CDR3 has 16 amino acids. Trimming stripped 5 bases from V and 4 bases from J, with 20 bases between. Per the germline V gene, CDR1 is SGHTA and CDR2 is FQGNSA. Written as DNA, the CDR3 is TGTGCCAGCAGCCCCCCGGTACTCCTCCGGACAGAGACCCAGTACTTC. It encodes CASSPPVLLRTETQYF.

This clonotype was counted only a few times. The V gene is TRBV5-1, the J gene TRBJ2-3; no clear D gene. The CDR3 totals 16 residues. Germline CDR1 SGHRS, CDR2 YFSETQ. The V end was cut by 0 bases, the J end by 0 bases, with 11 bases between. CDR3 sequence (DNA): TGCGCCAGCAGCTTGGGGATTAGCCTAAGCACAGATACGCAGTATTTT. Its protein is CASSLGISLSTDTQYF.

This clonotype was found a few times. The chain employs TRBV12-3 or TRBV12-4 and TRBJ2-1; 14 nucleotides agree with TRBD2. CDR3 length: 17 amino acids. The J segment lost 8 bases and the V segment lost 5 bases, leaving 11 bases of the junction unmatched. In nucleotides, the CDR3 is TGTGCCAGCAGTCCCGGACTAGCGGGAGGTCCTCGCTATGAGCAGTTCTTC. This gives the protein CASSPGLAGGPRYEQFF.

This sequence joins TRBV10-3 and TRBJ2-1; 9 bases are shared with TRBD2. Per germline, CDR1 ENHRY and CDR2 SYGVKD. After removal of 3 bases from V and 0 bases from J, the junction contained 3 bases not matched to a gene. CDR3 length: 16 residues. DNA of the CDR3: TGTGCCATCAGTGATGGTAGCGGGAGCTCCTACAATGAGCAGTTCTTC. Translation gives CAISDGSGSSYNEQFF.

This clonotype was picked up a small number of times. This chain joins TRBV24-1 and TRBJ2-7; D is tentatively TRBD1 or TRBD2 (5 bases each). The ends were cut back, 9 bases at V and 1 base at J, with 9 bases in the middle. Germline values: CDR1 KGHDR, CDR2 SFDVKD. This CDR3 is 12 amino acids long. CDR3 residues: CATEGRSYEQYF. The CDR3 region has the DNA TGTGCCACCGAGGGGCGATCCTACGAGCAGTACTTC.

This clonotype showed up just once. The chain links TRBV11-2 to TRBJ1-4, with D maybe TRBD1 (5 bases). The CDR3 has 12 amino acids. Trimming removed 0 bases from V and 10 bases from J, with 6 bases in between. Germline lookup yields CDR1 SGHAT and CDR2 FQNNGV. The CDR3 loop reads CASSLDGGKLFF. CDR3 DNA sequence: TGTGCCAGCAGCTTAGATGGGGGAAAACTGTTTTTT.

This rearrangement joins TRBV20-1 to TRBJ2-5; 7 nucleotides match TRBD1. V lost 4 bases, J lost 6 bases, and 5 bases stayed unmatched. The CDR3 has 12 residues. Germline V gives CDR1 DFQATT, CDR2 SNEGSKA (reference sequence). For the CDR3, the DNA is TGCAGTGCTACGCGACAGGGTCAGACCCAGTACTTC. It specifies CSATRQGQTQYF.

The J gene is TRBJ2-7, the V gene TRBV7-2; TRBD1 matches 9 bases. After removal of 5 bases from V and 5 bases from J, the junction contained 16 bases not matched to a gene. The germline gives CDR1 SGHTA, CDR2 FQGNSA. This CDR3 is built from 17 residues. CDR3 sequence (DNA): TGTGCCAGCAGCGCTATTAGGGACAGGGCGAGTGCCCACGAGCAGTACTTC. Its translation: CASSAIRDRASAHEQYF.